The 23 T cell receptor beta chains below come from one sample, sequenced in a study of blood T cell repertoires in COVID-19 (TCRdb year 2020). Library preparation was by the immunoSEQ multiplex PCR assay. This immuneACCESS table, as held by TCRdb, lists in-frame sequences with V and J called but not all clones. Of the missing ones, under half trace to an unresolved V gene in checked studies; the others have no known cause. The sample data list approximately 35,000 clones, and more than 85% of these were observed just once. 10% to 15% of the sample belongs to the ten largest clones. The sequencing sample was made of peripheral blood. These receptors were taken from a human donor in a cohort sampled during active COVID-19.

J is TRBJ2-6 and V is TRBV9; D is possibly TRBD2 (5 bases). Germline V gene data show CDR1 as SGDLS and CDR2 as YYNGEE. Trimming left V 4 bases short and J 0 bases short, with 17 bases between. This CDR3 has 18 amino acids. CDR3 DNA: TGTGCCAGCAGCCGAGCTCCGAGGGCCGACTCTGGGGCCAACGTCCTGACTTTC. This translates into CASSRAPRADSGANVLTF.

This clone was found a few times. This CDR3 is CASSSPYRGDANTGELFF. In DNA, the CDR3 is TGTGCCAGCAGCTCCCCGTACAGGGGAGACGCGAACACCGGGGAGCTGTTTTTT. The chain links TRBV7-9 to TRBJ2-2, with TRBD1 identical over 7 bases. This CDR3 region has 18 residues. After removal of 4 bases from V and 0 bases from J, the junction contained 11 bases not matched to a gene. Germline V CDR1 and CDR2: SEHNR, FQNEAQ (reference sequence).

The gene calls are TRBV6-2 or TRBV6-3 and TRBJ2-1; tentatively, D is TRBD2 (6 bases). Germline loops: CDR1 MNHEY, CDR2 SVGEGT. Trimming took off 5 bases at V and 2 bases at J, with 10 bases between the two ends. This CDR3 contains 14 residues. The CDR3 DNA reads as TGTGCCAGCAGTACTAGCACAGCCTACAATGAGCAGTTCTTC. This codes for CASSTSTAYNEQFF.

The gene calls are TRBV12-5 and TRBJ1-1; D may be TRBD1 (6 bases). V was trimmed by 5 bases and J by 2 bases, leaving 12 bases between them. This CDR3 has 14 amino acids. The germline V gene encodes CDR1 LGHNT and CDR2 FRNRAP. The CDR3 protein is CASGLDSRNTEAFF. In DNA form, the CDR3 reads TGTGCTAGTGGTCTGGACAGTCGAAACACTGAAGCTTTCTTT. The variable domain in full, with the rest retrieved from reference TRBV12-5 and TRBJ1-1, is DARVTQTPRHKVTEMGQEVTMRCQPILGHNTVFWYRQTMMQGLELLAYFRNRAPLDDSGMPKDRFSAEMPDATLATLKIQPSEPRDSAVYFCASGLDSRNTEAFFGQGTRLTVV.

This chain links TRBV9 with TRBJ1-1, with a weak D call TRBD1 (5 bases). V was cut by 4 bases and J by 0 bases, with 10 bases left in between. The germline V gene encodes CDR1 SGDLS and CDR2 YYNGEE. The CDR3 has 14 residues. The CDR3: CASSLRQMNTEAFF. The CDR3 coding sequence is TGTGCCAGCAGCCTGAGACAGATGAACACTGAAGCTTTCTTT.

The V gene is TRBV5-4, the J gene TRBJ2-7; 9 nucleotides line up with TRBD2. The J segment lost 5 bases and the V segment lost 4 bases, leaving 7 bases of the junction unmatched. CDR3 length: 14 residues. CDR1 is SGHNT, CDR2 YYREEE, per germline (reference sequence). The chain's CDR3 is CASSTGLAKNEQYF. The CDR3 nucleotides are TGTGCCAGCAGCACAGGACTAGCGAAAAACGAGCAGTACTTC.

The chain uses TRBV6-2 or TRBV6-3 and TRBJ2-3; 9 bases are a match to TRBD2. This CDR3 spans 16 amino acids. Trimming cost V 5 bases and J 4 bases; bases outside gene matches: 10. Germline CDR1 and CDR2: MNHEY and SVGEGT. The CDR3 is CASSVVSGSGADTQYF. For the CDR3, the DNA is TGTGCCAGCAGTGTCGTTAGCGGGAGCGGGGCAGATACGCAGTATTTT.

This clone was seen only once. The chain employs TRBV19 and TRBJ2-7; D perhaps matches TRBD2 (5 bases). The CDR3 has 16 residues. The germline gives CDR1 LNHDA, CDR2 SQIVND (reference sequence). Trimming cost V 6 bases and J 7 bases, with 25 bases left between them. The chain's CDR3 is CASRIGRGNPSEEQYF. CDR3 sequence (DNA): TGTGCCAGTAGGATCGGACGAGGGAACCCGTCAGAAGAGCAGTACTTC.

The rearrangement uses TRBV27 and TRBJ1-4, with TRBD1 matching over 9 bases. Trimming took 3 bases from V and 4 from J; bases not matched to a gene: 6. Germline CDR1 is MNHEY and CDR2 is SMNVEV (reference sequence). This CDR3 contains 16 residues. In DNA, the CDR3 is TGTGCCAGCAGTTTCAACAGGGGGCTCGGTAATGAAAAACTGTTTTTT. This gives the protein CASSFNRGLGNEKLFF.

V gene TRBV18 combines with J gene TRBJ1-4; D remains unclear. Germline V gives CDR1 KGHSH, CDR2 LQKENI. V shed 1 base and J shed 5 bases, with 5 bases lying between them. The CDR3 runs to 13 residues. CDR3 sequence reads: CASSPQRNEKLFF. CDR3 coding DNA: TGTGCCAGCTCACCACAACGGAATGAAAAACTGTTTTTT.

This chain joins TRBV6-5 and TRBJ2-7, with TRBD1 identical over 8 bases. This CDR3 is 13 amino acids long. Unmatched junction bases numbered 5, after V lost 6 bases and J lost 4 bases. Germline assignment: CDR1 MNHEY and CDR2 SVGAGI. CDR3 in amino acids: CASRPTGAYEQYF. For the CDR3, the DNA is TGTGCCAGCAGGCCGACAGGGGCGTACGAGCAGTACTTC.

The rearrangement joins TRBV6-5 to TRBJ2-7; weak D call: TRBD2 (7 bases). V lost 5 bases and J lost 7, with 21 bases in between. The CDR3 consists of 15 residues. CDR1 and CDR2 (germline): MNHEY, SVGAGI. CDR3 nucleotides: TGTGCCAGCAGTCGGGGAGGGGGAGGAAAGTGGGAGCAGTACTTC. Protein sequence: CASSRGGGGKWEQYF.

The chain recombines TRBV7-9 with TRBJ2-7; possibly TRBD1 for D (5 bases). Trimming cost V 5 bases and J 3 bases, with 8 bases left between them. This CDR3 comprises 12 residues. CDR1 and CDR2 from the germline V gene are SEHNR and FQNEAQ (reference sequence). Written as DNA, the CDR3 is TGTGCCAGCAGCGTAACAGGCTACGAGCAGTACTTC. It codes for CASSVTGYEQYF.

The chain uses TRBV7-2 and TRBJ2-1; D possibly corresponds to TRBD2 (5 bases). The CDR3 spans 14 residues. The V end lost 8 bases, the J end lost 7 bases, and 18 bases lay between the germline ends. Germline V gene lookup returns CDR1 SGHTA and CDR2 FQGNSA. CDR3 sequence reads: CASGRFGGRNEQFF. CDR3 DNA: TGTGCCAGCGGCCGGTTCGGCGGGCGTAATGAGCAGTTCTTC.

The chain couples TRBV7-9 to TRBJ2-1, with 13 bases aligning to TRBD2. The CDR3 has 18 residues. Germline lookup yields CDR1 SEHNR and CDR2 FQNEAQ (reference sequence). V trimming: 5 bases; J trimming: 5 bases; junction bases outside the gene matches: 12. The CDR3 is CASSITSGRAKSNNEQFF. The CDR3 bases are TGTGCCAGCAGCATCACTAGCGGGAGGGCCAAATCAAACAATGAGCAGTTCTTC.

The chain carries TRBV6-6 and TRBJ2-7; TRBD1 matches 9 bases. Germline CDR1 reads MNHNY; CDR2 reads SVGAGI (reference sequence). The trim removed 0 bases at V and 3 bases at J, leaving 6 bases unmatched. The CDR3 has 16 residues. CDR3 nucleotide sequence: TGTGCCAGCAGTTACTCCTGGGGGACAGGGAGCTACGAGCAGTACTTC. It encodes CASSYSWGTGSYEQYF.

V usage is TRBV27 and J usage is TRBJ2-7; tentatively, D is TRBD1 (6 bases). Germline lookup yields CDR1 MNHEY and CDR2 SMNVEV (reference sequence). Trimming left V 4 bases short and J 2 bases short, with 12 bases between. The CDR3 runs to 14 residues. CDR3 in amino acids: CASSSARGTYEQYF. CDR3 coding DNA: TGTGCCAGCAGTTCCGCCAGGGGTACCTACGAGCAGTACTTC.

The rearrangement joins TRBV13 to TRBJ2-3; 11 positions agree with TRBD1. This CDR3 region has 16 residues. From germline, CDR1 is PRHDT and CDR2 FYEKMQ (reference sequence). With V trimmed by 5 bases and J by 2 bases, 6 bases remained unmatched. Written as DNA, the CDR3 is TGTGCCAGCAGCCCCTGGGACAGGGGGTTCACAGATACGCAGTATTTT. Protein product: CASSPWDRGFTDTQYF.

This clone was observed a single time. J is TRBJ2-7 and V is TRBV5-4, with TRBD1 matching 9 bases. CDR1 and CDR2 (germline): SGHNT, YYREEE (reference sequence). The V and J ends lost 4 bases and 2 bases, in that order; junction bases with no gene match: 1. CDR3 length: 13 residues. CDR3 region: CASSRQGAYEQYF. CDR3 sequence (DNA): TGTGCCAGCAGCAGACAGGGGGCCTACGAGCAGTACTTC.

This rearrangement joins TRBV11-3 to TRBJ2-7; 9 bases map to TRBD2. This CDR3 is 16 amino acids long. Unmatched junction bases numbered 14, after V lost 5 bases and J lost 6 bases. Germline V gene data show CDR1 as SGHNT and CDR2 as YENEEA. CDR3 coding DNA: TGTGCCAGCAGCCGAGGGGGGCTAGCGGGAATTGGCGAGCAGTACTTC. Translation: CASSRGGLAGIGEQYF.

The sample holds one count of this clone. This chain connects TRBV29-1 to TRBJ1-2; 9 nucleotides align to TRBD1. CDR1 and CDR2 (germline): SQVTM, ANQGSEA. The CDR3 totals 15 residues. J was trimmed by 6 bases and V by 6 bases; bases with no gene match: 14. The CDR3 DNA is TGCAGCGTCGTACAAACAGGGGGCGCAAGGAATGGCTACACCTTC. Residues: CSVVQTGGARNGYTF.

CDR3 nucleotides: TGTGCCTCAGACAGGGCGTCCGGGGAGCTGTTTTTT. It specifies CASDRASGELFF. This rearrangement joins TRBV30 to TRBJ2-2; 7 bases map to TRBD1. With V trimmed by 7 bases and J by 6 bases, 5 bases remained unmatched. The germline CDR1 and CDR2 sequences are GTSNPN and SVGIG (reference sequence). This CDR3 comprises 12 residues.

This clone was seen just once. The J gene is TRBJ2-1, the V gene TRBV7-3; D not resolved. Germline V gene data show CDR1 as SGHTA and CDR2 as FQGTGA. V lost 1 base and J lost 4, with 14 bases in between. The CDR3 covers 16 residues. CDR3 bases: TGTGCCAGCAGCTTAATAGAGGCTAGGAGTTACAATGAGCAGTTCTTC. Protein: CASSLIEARSYNEQFF.